Listed below are T cell receptor beta chains from one sample, sequenced in a study of shared clonotypes between healthy human individuals. Produced via immunoSEQ multiplex PCR; TCRdb's table is partial and in-frame only. The sample records around 180,000 clones, approximately 92% being singletons. Sequenced sample: naive CD4+ T cells sorted from blood. These receptors were taken from a woman under 40 in good health. CDR3s include the opening cysteine and the closing phenylalanine or tryptophan. The order of the fields is D gene, J gene, V gene, clone size, CDR3 protein, CDR3 DNA. D genes are given only for firm matches. Rows may omit the clone size; those that give it use once, few, many or a size class.

>-|TRBJ2-3|TRBV27|-
CASSKPGSPQYF
TGTGCCAGCAGCAAACCTGGGAGTCCGCAGTATTTT
>TRBD2|TRBJ2-7|TRBV6-1|-
CASSLGLAVYEQYF
TGTGCCAGCAGCTTGGGACTAGCGGTCTACGAGCAGTACTTC
>TRBD1|TRBJ1-2|TRBV4-1|-
CASRSPGQGAGYTF
TGCGCCAGCAGGTCACCGGGACAGGGGGCGGGCTACACCTTC
>TRBD2|TRBJ2-5|TRBV5-1|-
CASSLVAGVEKTQYF
TGCGCCAGCAGCTTGGTGGCGGGAGTTGAGAAGACCCAGTACTTC
>TRBD1|TRBJ2-6|TRBV5-5|-
CASSLVGQESTGANVLTF
TGTGCCAGCAGCTTGGTGGGACAGGAGTCAACTGGGGCCAACGTCCTGACTTTC
>TRBD2|TRBJ2-2|TRBV19|-
CASRVPSGTSGRRTGELFF
TGTGCCAGTAGAGTCCCTTCCGGGACTAGCGGGAGGCGAACCGGGGAGCTGTTTTTT
>-|TRBJ2-7|TRBV5-5|-
CASMRGWGRSYEQYF
TGTGCCAGCATGCGGGGATGGGGGCGGAGCTACGAGCAGTACTTC
>-|TRBJ1-2|TRBV5-1|-
CASSSQGEGGYTF
TGCGCCAGCAGCTCGCAGGGCGAGGGTGGCTACACCTTC
>TRBD2|TRBJ2-7|TRBV28|-
CASSRLAGFSYEQYF
TGTGCCAGCAGCAGACTAGCGGGGTTCTCCTACGAGCAGTACTTC
>-|TRBJ2-2|TRBV2|-
CASRKDSFGELFF
TGTGCCAGCAGAAAAGACAGTTTCGGGGAGCTGTTTTTT
>-|TRBJ1-2|TRBV14|-
CASSPVQGYGYTF
TGTGCCAGCAGCCCTGTGCAGGGATATGGCTACACCTTC
>TRBD2|TRBJ2-3|TRBV7-6|-
CASSSLPTSGSTDTQYF
TGTGCCAGCAGCTCACTGCCGACTAGCGGGAGCACAGATACGCAGTATTTT
>TRBD1|TRBJ1-5|TRBV5-1|few
CASSLCKGTGVNQPQHF
TGCGCCAGCAGCTTGTGTAAAGGGACAGGGGTAAATCAGCCCCAGCATTTT
>-|TRBJ2-1|TRBV19|-
CASSPKPGPLEQFF
TGTGCCAGTAGTCCCAAACCGGGACCCCTTGAGCAGTTCTTC
>TRBD2|TRBJ2-4|TRBV6-4|-
CASSHRAGDIQYF
TGTGCCAGCAGCCACCGAGCGGGAGACATTCAGTACTTC
>-|TRBJ2-7|TRBV19|-
CASSPWTEGRSYEQYF
TGTGCCAGTAGTCCGTGGACAGAGGGTAGGTCCTACGAGCAGTACTTC
>-|TRBJ2-1|TRBV7-3|-
CASSTGPNNEQFF
TGTGCCAGCAGCACCGGACCCAACAATGAGCAGTTCTTC
>-|TRBJ2-7|TRBV27|-
CASSLASTLPHEQYF
TGTGCCAGCAGTTTGGCCAGTACCCTTCCCCACGAGCAGTACTTC
>TRBD2|TRBJ2-7|TRBV7-6|-
CASSKDSPGREQYF
TGTGCCAGCAGCAAGGACTCTCCCGGGAGGGAGCAGTACTTC
>TRBD1|TRBJ2-7|TRBV15|-
CATSRVQGAIYEQYF
TGTGCCACCAGCAGAGTACAGGGGGCGATCTACGAGCAGTACTTC
>-|TRBJ2-1|TRBV19|-
CASSMIASSYNEQFF
TGTGCCAGTAGTATGATCGCTAGCTCCTACAATGAGCAGTTCTTC
>-|TRBJ1-5|TRBV2|-
CASSDSLVNQPQHF
TGTGCCAGCAGTGACAGCTTGGTCAATCAGCCCCAGCATTTT
>TRBD2|TRBJ2-5|TRBV30|once
CAWSVVGGGQYF
TGTGCCTGGAGTGTAGTCGGGGGAGGGCAGTACTTC
>-|TRBJ1-1|TRBV14|-
CASSQVRDTEAFF
TGTGCCAGCAGCCAAGTCCGGGACACTGAAGCTTTCTTT
>TRBD1|TRBJ2-7|TRBV11-2|-
CASSITFQGVTYEQYF
TGTGCCAGCAGCATCACTTTCCAGGGGGTCACCTACGAGCAGTACTTC